These 15 T cell receptor beta chains were all obtained from the same sample, sequenced in a study of CD8+ T cells in alopecia areata. As the sequencing template, cDNA was produced by extracting RNA and reverse transcribing it. Assay used: immunoSEQ multiplex PCR; TCRdb lists only in-frame clones, some missing. This sample has some 170,000 clones, with 59% found just once. Specimen: CD4+ T cells sorted from blood, collected at week 0. The receptor set was obtained from a human donor with alopecia areata.

This rearrangement joins TRBV28 to TRBJ2-4; D could derive from TRBD1 or TRBD2 (5 bases each). CDR1 is MDHEN, CDR2 SYDVKM, per germline. The V gene lost 1 base and the J gene lost 1 base, with 11 bases spanning the gap. The CDR3 is made up of 16 amino acids. The DNA for the CDR3 is TGTGCCAGCAGTTTATCAGGGTGGGGGGCCAAAAACATTCAGTACTTC. It codes for CASSLSGWGAKNIQYF.

This clone was detected only a few times. This chain connects TRBV7-9 to TRBJ2-2, with D unresolved. The CDR3 is 15 residues long. Germline values: CDR1 SEHNR, CDR2 FQNEAQ (reference sequence). V was pared by 5 bases and J by 6 bases, with 16 bases between. The CDR3 sequence: CASSHDLGNSGELFF. The CDR3 DNA sequence: TGTGCCAGCAGCCACGACTTGGGGAATTCCGGGGAGCTGTTTTTT.

The chain uses TRBV29-1 and TRBJ2-7, with D tentatively TRBD1 (5 bases). CDR3 length equals 13 residues. Germline assignment: CDR1 SQVTM and CDR2 ANQGSEA. The V end lost 3 bases, the J end lost 0 bases, and 9 bases lay between the germline ends. For the CDR3, the DNA is TGCAGCGTTGAGTCAGACAGCTCCTACGAGCAGTACTTC. Translating it yields CSVESDSSYEQYF.

This clone turned up a few times. The chain is built from TRBV5-6 and TRBJ2-3; D gene unclear. Germline values: CDR1 SGHDT, CDR2 YYEEEE. CDR3 length equals 13 residues. The V end was cut by 2 bases, the J end by 8 bases, with 12 bases between. The CDR3 nucleotides are TGTGCCAGCAGCTTCGGCCGCCCCGGTACGCAGTATTTT. This sequence encodes CASSFGRPGTQYF.

This chain uses TRBV29-1 with TRBJ1-2; D unresolved. Trimming removed 6 bases at V and 4 bases at J, with 15 bases between. CDR1 is SQVTM, CDR2 ANQGSEA, per germline. The CDR3 sequence is 13 residues long. CDR3 sequence: CSVQEAVGYGYTF. CDR3 DNA: TGCAGCGTCCAAGAGGCTGTGGGCTATGGCTACACCTTC.

The DNA of the CDR3 is TGCGCCAGCAGCTTGGTGGACCCTCGGGATACGCAGTATTTT. Translation: CASSLVDPRDTQYF. This rearrangement joins TRBV5-1 to TRBJ2-3; D unresolved. The CDR3 is 14 residues long. The germline V and J ends were trimmed by 0 bases and 6 bases, with 11 bases remaining between them. Germline-derived CDR1 and CDR2 are SGHRS and YFSETQ.

This clone was detected only a few times. The chain links TRBV5-1 to TRBJ2-6; the D is unclear. Germline-derived CDR1 and CDR2 are SGHRS and YFSETQ. There are 13 residues in the CDR3. Between the trimmed V and J ends, which lost 4 bases and 5 bases, there was a span of 7 bases. The CDR3 spells CASSPDRANVLTF. The CDR3 bases are TGCGCCAGCAGCCCCGACAGGGCCAACGTCCTGACTTTC.

The chain combines TRBV30 with TRBJ1-3; D gene ambiguous. The germline CDR1 and CDR2 sequences are GTSNPN and SVGIG (reference sequence). V shed 1 base and J shed 4 bases, with 11 bases lying between them. The CDR3 loop spans 14 amino acids. The CDR3 reads CAWSAGLPGNTIYF. The CDR3 nucleotides are TGTGCCTGGAGTGCTGGGCTCCCCGGAAACACCATATATTTT. The full variable domain, with the rest looked up from reference TRBV30 and TRBJ1-3, is SQTIHQWPATLVQPVGSPLSLECTVEGTSNPNLYWYRQAAGRGLQLLFYSVGIGQISSEVPQNLSASRPQDRQFILSSKKLLLSDSGFYLCAWSAGLPGNTIYFGEGSWLTVV.

This sequence joins TRBV7-3 and TRBJ2-3; no reliable D call. V lost 6 bases and J lost 2, with 6 bases in between. The CDR3 has 12 residues. CDR1 and CDR2 (germline): SGHTA, FQGTGA. For the CDR3, the DNA is TGTGCCAGCAGTCAGACCACAGATACGCAGTATTTT. It yields the protein CASSQTTDTQYF. Full variable domain (missing parts from reference TRBV7-3 and TRBJ2-3): GAGVSQTPSNKVTEKGKYVELRCDPISGHTALYWYRQSLGQGPEFLIYFQGTGAADDSGLPNDRFFAVRPEGSVSTLKIQRTERGDSAVYLCASSQTTDTQYFGPGTRLTVL.

This chain links TRBV5-6 with TRBJ2-1; perhaps TRBD2 as D (6 bases). This CDR3 comprises 18 residues. Trimming took 3 bases from V and 0 from J, leaving 19 bases between them. CDR1 and CDR2 from the germline V gene are SGHDT and YYEEEE. The CDR3 loop reads CASSSPARRGSSYNEQFF. The CDR3 DNA is TGTGCCAGCAGCTCTCCGGCGCGGCGGGGTAGCTCCTACAATGAGCAGTTCTTC.

The gene calls are TRBV27 and TRBJ2-7, with a possible D match to TRBD2 (6 bases). Germline values: CDR1 MNHEY, CDR2 SMNVEV (reference sequence). The CDR3 extends over 12 amino acids. V lost 6 bases to trimming and J lost 6 bases, with 12 bases between them. The CDR3 here is CASRRQEGEQYF. The CDR3 DNA follows: TGTGCCAGCAGACGGCAGGAGGGCGAGCAGTACTTC.

The rearrangement uses TRBV6-5 and TRBJ2-3, with TRBD1 identical over 9 bases. With 5 bases clipped from V and 11 bases from J, the junction kept 5 bases outside the gene matches. CDR3 length: 12 amino acids. Germline-derived CDR1 and CDR2 are MNHEY and SVGAGI. CDR3 in amino acids: CASSEGTGWQYF. For the CDR3, the DNA is TGTGCCAGCAGTGAAGGGACAGGGTGGCAGTATTTT.

There are a few counts of this clone. The rearrangement uses TRBV29-1 and TRBJ1-2; perhaps TRBD1 as D (6 bases). The CDR3 loop spans 11 amino acids. The germline V gene has CDR1 SQVTM and CDR2 ANQGSEA. Trimming left V 4 bases short and J 5 bases short, with 8 bases between. CDR3 DNA: TGCAGCGTTGGGACAGAGTATGGCTACACCTTC. It translates to CSVGTEYGYTF.

The gene calls are TRBV9 and TRBJ2-3, with 8 bases that match TRBD1. Germline CDR1 SGDLS, CDR2 YYNGEE. V gave up 1 base and J gave up 2 bases; unmatched junction bases: 3. The CDR3 length is 15 residues. The CDR3 loop reads CASSVQGAPTDTQYF. CDR3 bases: TGTGCCAGCAGCGTACAGGGGGCCCCCACAGATACGCAGTATTTT. Filled out from reference TRBV9 and TRBJ2-3, the complete variable domain reads DSGVTQTPKHLITATGQRVTLRCSPRSGDLSVYWYQQSLDQGLQFLIQYYNGEERAKGNILERFSAQQFPDLHSELNLSSLELGDSALYFCASSVQGAPTDTQYFGPGTRLTVL.

V gene TRBV11-2 combines with J gene TRBJ1-5; perhaps TRBD1 as D (6 bases). V lost 6 bases, J lost 2 bases, and 14 bases lay in between. The CDR3 is made up of 15 amino acids. The germline V gene encodes CDR1 SGHAT and CDR2 FQNNGV. The CDR3 is CASSPLTGRNQPQHF. CDR3 DNA: TGTGCCAGCAGTCCACTGACAGGCCGCAATCAGCCCCAGCATTTT.